The entry below gives a single TCR beta chain sequence along with its context. Its binding antigen is unknown. No quality values exist for individual bases; no much larger clone is one base distant. The data originate from a study of T cells in Graves' hyperthyroidism and ophthalmopathy (dated by TCRdb to the late 2010s). Broadly, across the study: Peripheral blood samples were taken at initial diagnosis, before any treatment was given. To identify TCR V-J signatures that set the groups apart, the researchers used a discovery cohort of more than 95 patients, made up of 40 to 45 with Graves' ophthalmopathy and 55 to 65 with stable Graves' hyperthyroidism. Whether ophthalmopathy could be predicted prospectively was tested in an independent validation cohort made up of about 20 hyperthyroidism patients plus 17 patients who later progressed to ophthalmopathy. The roughly 100 discovery patients were randomly divided into training and test sets at a 7:3 ratio. Thyroid tissue and blood T-cell repertoires from six Graves' hyperthyroidism patients were also compared in the study. After blood sampling, hyperthyroidism patients were treated with methimazole at a starting dose of 30 mg daily, and ophthalmopathy patients were treated with high-dose intravenous methylprednisolone. TCR Vbeta CDR3 sequencing of 135 peripheral blood samples (more than 40 ophthalmopathy, some 75 hyperthyroidism and roughly 17 progressor patients) is reported in the paper. The research as a whole found: No statistical method was used to set the sample size in advance, and investigators knew the group allocation. During validation, the model predicted progression to ophthalmopathy a median of approximately 7 months ahead of onset, with roughly 65% sensitivity and more than 72% specificity. A model built on a 13 V-J signature distinguished ophthalmopathy from stable hyperthyroidism, reaching 85% to 90% sensitivity and around 81% specificity in cross-validation and 80%/75% in testing. Most expanded thyroid clonotypes (frequency above 0.001) were also detected in blood, a finding suggesting that blood repertoires may reflect thyroid immune responses.

Trimming removed 0 bases from V and 5 bases from J, leaving 8 bases between the germline ends. The CDR3 covers 15 residues, taking in both the cysteine and the phenylalanine. Only the CDR3 part of the read is kept: 45 bases, read in frame from the first base. For CDR1 and CDR2, the germline V gene lists SGHAT and FQNNGV. Amplification of TCR beta CDR3 regions was carried out from RNA transcripts. A first-round RT-PCR of the TCR CDR3 used the HTBI primer set with the Qiagen OneStep RT-PCR kit. The libraries were constructed in a second round of multiplex PCR and then size-selected and purified. Sequencing of the libraries was done on an Illumina HiSeq2000 using paired-end 100 bp reads. Per the original workflow: Raw data were processed with SOAPnuke, discarding reads with adapters, uncalled bases, mean Phred below 15, or no exact constant-primer or identifier match. High-quality paired reads were merged using COPE v1.2.5, and each unique nucleotide sequence was defined as a clonotype. Clonotypes were aligned to IMGT TRBV, TRBD and TRBJ reference segments using MiTCR v1.1. Analysis was restricted to V-J combinations with a frequency above 0.0001, which covered approximately 99% of repertoires. A TCS score was defined as the ratio of F50 (clonal expansion) to E x V (chaos), with BLOSUM62-based TCRdist applied between CDR3 peptides within each V-J. Welch's t-statistics and random forest reduced several hundred V-J features to about 13, which were used in a naive Bayes classifier (R e1071). TCRdb trimmed public reads at Q25 via fastp, called clones via MiXCR and kept in-frame beta chains. Rows are unified per CDR3 protein, each entry keeping the most common DNA and genes. The V and J calls reflect TCRdb's pipeline rather than the authors' work. The sample table records hundreds of thousands of distinct CDR3 sequences; approximately 14% of these occur just once. The top ten constitute roughly 7.7% of the sample.

Stable Graves' hyperthyroidism was defined as no progression to ophthalmopathy during 18 months of follow-up. The hyperthyroidism patients were between 18 and 65 years old and newly diagnosed, with a disease duration of less than 2 months. The study excluded patients with uncontrolled infections, other autoimmune diseases, pregnancy or lactation. Diagnoses were established on the basis of clinical symptoms, serum thyroxine and TRAb, thyroid ultrasound, and orbital computed tomography. PBMCs were separated from over 9 ml of fresh peripheral blood using Ficoll-Paque density gradient centrifugation. Trizol reagent was used to extract total RNA, and RNA quality was then checked on an Agilent 2100 Bioanalyzer.

This receptor was obtained from a woman between 18 and 29 years old with Graves' hyperthyroidism. Recombination linked TRBV11-2 to TRBJ1-6; TRBD1 might be the D gene, on 5 matching bases. Sequences were obtained from blood. The sequenced DNA is TGTGCCAGCAGCTTAGACGGGACGGATAATTCACCCCTCCACTTT. It codes for CASSLDGTDNSPLHF.